Sequencing of this T cell receptor beta chain was carried out in a study of cytomegalovirus exposure and HLA in healthy donors. Primers included in the PCR were 60 Vbeta and 13 Jbeta primers. The protocol was immunoSEQ multiplex PCR, while the TCRdb copy is restricted to in-frame clones and leaves out a portion. Of about 140,000 clones listed, 80% to 85% are singletons. A remark on this clone: Its specificity is not known.

Study-level findings and limits: Researchers catalogued 160 or so TCR beta chains as cytomegalovirus-associated. A highly shared variant cluster was judged a likely technical artifact.

There are 13 residues in the CDR3. The V gene lost 7 bases and the J gene lost 2 bases, with 9 bases spanning the gap. Germline CDR1 is MNHEY and CDR2 is SMNVEV (reference sequence). V and J are TRBV27 and TRBJ1-5; no clear D. The source of this sequence is a woman aged 25-40 years in good health and CMV-seronegative. Specimen: PBMCs. The CDR3 protein is CASTPTGNQPQHF. Written as DNA, the CDR3 is TGTGCCAGCACCCCTACGGGCAATCAGCCCCAGCATTTT.